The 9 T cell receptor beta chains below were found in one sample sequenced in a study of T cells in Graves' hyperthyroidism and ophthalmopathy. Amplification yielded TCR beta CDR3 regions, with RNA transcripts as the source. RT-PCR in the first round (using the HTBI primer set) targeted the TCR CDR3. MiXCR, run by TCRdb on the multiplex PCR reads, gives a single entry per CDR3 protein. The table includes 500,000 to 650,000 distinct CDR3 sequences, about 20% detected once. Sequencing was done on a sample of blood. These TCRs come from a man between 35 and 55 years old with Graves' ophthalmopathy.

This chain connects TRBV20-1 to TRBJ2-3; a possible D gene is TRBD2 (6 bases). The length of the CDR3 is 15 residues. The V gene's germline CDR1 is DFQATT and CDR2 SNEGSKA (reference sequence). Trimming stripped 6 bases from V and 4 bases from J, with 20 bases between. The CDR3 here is CSARAGSGRSDTQYF. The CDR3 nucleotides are TGCAGTGCCAGGGCGGGTAGCGGTCGGTCAGATACGCAGTATTTT.

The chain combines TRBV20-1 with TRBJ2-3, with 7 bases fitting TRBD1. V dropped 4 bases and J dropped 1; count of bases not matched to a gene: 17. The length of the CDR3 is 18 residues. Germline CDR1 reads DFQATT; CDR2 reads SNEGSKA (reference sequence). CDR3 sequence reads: CSAISGPGGPEGTDTQYF. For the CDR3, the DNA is TGCAGTGCTATATCGGGGCCAGGGGGACCTGAGGGCACAGATACGCAGTATTTT.

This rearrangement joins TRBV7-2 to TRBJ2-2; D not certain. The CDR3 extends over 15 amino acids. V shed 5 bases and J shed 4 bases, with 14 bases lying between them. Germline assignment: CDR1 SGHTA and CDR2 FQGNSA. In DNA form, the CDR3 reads TGTGCCAGCAGCCCAAGACCGGCTACCACCGGGGAGCTGTTTTTT. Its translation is CASSPRPATTGELFF.

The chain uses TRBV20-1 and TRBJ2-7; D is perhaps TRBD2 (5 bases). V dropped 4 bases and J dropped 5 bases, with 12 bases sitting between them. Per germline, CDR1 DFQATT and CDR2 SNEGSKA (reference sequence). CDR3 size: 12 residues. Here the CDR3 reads CSAMFGLNEQYF. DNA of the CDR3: TGCAGTGCTATGTTCGGACTGAACGAGCAGTACTTC.

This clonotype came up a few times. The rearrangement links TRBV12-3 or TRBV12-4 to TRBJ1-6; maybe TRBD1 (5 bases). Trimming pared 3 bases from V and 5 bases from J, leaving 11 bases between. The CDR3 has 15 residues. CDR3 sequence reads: CASSFEGLNNSPLHF. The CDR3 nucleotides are TGTGCCAGCAGTTTTGAGGGACTCAATAATTCACCCCTCCACTTT.

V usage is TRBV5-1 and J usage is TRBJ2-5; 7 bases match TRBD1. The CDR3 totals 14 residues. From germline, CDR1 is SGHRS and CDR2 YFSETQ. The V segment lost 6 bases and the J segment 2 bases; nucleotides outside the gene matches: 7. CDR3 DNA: TGCGCCAGCACCAAGACAGGGAATCAAGAGACCCAGTACTTC. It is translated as CASTKTGNQETQYF.

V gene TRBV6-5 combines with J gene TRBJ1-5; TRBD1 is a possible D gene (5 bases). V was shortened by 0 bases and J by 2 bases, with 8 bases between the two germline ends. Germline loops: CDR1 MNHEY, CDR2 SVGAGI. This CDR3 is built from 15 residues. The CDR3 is CASSYSGVGNQPQHF. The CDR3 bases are TGTGCCAGCAGTTACTCAGGGGTGGGCAATCAGCCCCAGCATTTT.

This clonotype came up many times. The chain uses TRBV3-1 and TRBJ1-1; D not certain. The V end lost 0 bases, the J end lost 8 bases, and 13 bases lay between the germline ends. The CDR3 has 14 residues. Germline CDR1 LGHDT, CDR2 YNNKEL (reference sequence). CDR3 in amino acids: CASSQEHEAPEAFF. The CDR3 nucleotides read TGTGCCAGCAGCCAAGAACATGAGGCACCCGAAGCTTTCTTT.

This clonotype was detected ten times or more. The CDR3 DNA sequence: TGTGCCAGCAGCTTAGCAGGTAGCGGGAGACACGAGCAGTACTTC. Amino acids: CASSLAGSGRHEQYF. The V gene is TRBV7-2, the J gene TRBJ2-7; 9 nucleotides agree with TRBD2. There are 15 residues in the CDR3. The V gene end was trimmed by 0 bases and the J gene end by 5 bases; junction bases not matched to a gene: 5. Germline CDR1 and CDR2: SGHTA and FQGNSA.